The 9 T cell receptor beta chains given below trace back to one sample, sequenced in a study of breast tumors, draining lymph nodes, adjacent tissues. MiXCR, run by TCRdb on the multiplex PCR reads, gives a single entry per CDR3 protein. The table includes fewer than 200,000 distinct CDR3 sequences, more than 25% detected once. Samples came from axillary lymph nodes draining the breast cancer. The sequenced sample was axillary lymph node tissue. The source of these receptors is a female donor with breast cancer. Some clones in this sample may be carry-over from other donors' samples.

This clonotype was detected ten times or more. The chain is built from TRBV6-1 and TRBJ2-3, with D possibly being TRBD2 (6 bases). Trimming removed 1 base at V and 4 bases at J, with 12 bases between. CDR3 length: 15 residues. Germline CDR1 reads MNHNS; CDR2 reads SASEGT. CDR3 sequence (DNA): TGTGCCAGCAGTGAAGTCGTTAGCGGAGCAGATACGCAGTATTTT. Protein sequence: CASSEVVSGADTQYF.

This clonotype was found many times. The chain links TRBV29-1 to TRBJ2-7; tentative D call: TRBD1 (6 bases). The germline V and J ends were trimmed by 2 bases and 3 bases, with 8 bases remaining between them. This CDR3 is built from 12 residues. CDR1 and CDR2 from the germline V gene are SQVTM and ANQGSEA. The CDR3 sequence is CSVESTGYEQYF. In DNA, the CDR3 is TGCAGCGTTGAATCGACAGGCTACGAGCAGTACTTC.

This clonotype was detected a few times. A clone one base away is much larger, so this may be a read error. The chain links TRBV12-3 or TRBV12-4 to TRBJ1-2, with a possible D match to TRBD1 (5 bases). V was pared by 3 bases and J by 7 bases, with 9 bases between. CDR3 length: 12 residues. The CDR3 DNA sequence: TGTGCCAGCAGTTTCACGGGACGTGGCTACACCTTC. Protein sequence: CASSFTGRGYTF.

The chain links TRBV2 to TRBJ2-5; 11 nucleotides match TRBD1. The germline CDR1 and CDR2 sequences are SNHLY and FYNNEI. The CDR3 consists of 15 residues. The ends lost 6 bases at V and 1 base at J; junction bases unmatched: 4. The CDR3, as DNA: TGTGCCAGCAGGGGGGACAGGGGGTGCCAAGAGACCCAGTACTTC. As protein: CASRGDRGCQETQYF.

This clonotype was recorded a few times. This could be a read error, since a much larger clone is one nucleotide away. The chain recombines TRBV12-3 or TRBV12-4 with TRBJ2-1; 9 positions agree with TRBD1. V lost 3 bases, J lost 7 bases, and 7 bases stayed unmatched. This CDR3 region has 15 residues. For the CDR3, the DNA is TGTGCCAGCAGTTTCGACAGGGGGGGAAAAAATGAGCAGTTCTTC. Translated: CASSFDRGGKNEQFF.

This clonotype has at least ten counts. The genes are TRBV7-2 and TRBJ2-2; D gene unclear. Per germline, CDR1 SGHTA and CDR2 FQGNSA. V was cut by 7 bases and J by 0 bases, with 12 bases left in between. This CDR3 is 15 amino acids long. The CDR3 nucleotides read TGTGCCAGCACCCTATTGAACGCGAACACCGGGGAGCTGTTTTTT. This translates into CASTLLNANTGELFF.

In its sample, this clonotype was seen a few times. The V call is TRBV30, the J call TRBJ2-4, with a possible D match to TRBD2 (5 bases). Trimming cost V 6 bases and J 0 bases, with 15 bases left between them. The CDR3 has 15 residues. Per germline, CDR1 GTSNPN and CDR2 SVGIG (reference sequence). CDR3 DNA: TGTGCCTGTCTAACTAAAACTAGAGCCAAAAACATTCAGTACTTC. Its protein is CACLTKTRAKNIQYF.

In its sample, this clonotype was seen many times. The chain recombines TRBV6-4 with TRBJ2-6; 9 nucleotides line up with TRBD1. CDR1 and CDR2 (germline): MRHNA, SNTAGT. The CDR3 runs to 17 residues. J lost 2 bases, V lost 6 bases, and 8 bases had no gene match. The CDR3 sequence is CASRDRGGRPGANVLTF. DNA of the CDR3: TGTGCCAGCAGGGACAGGGGAGGAAGGCCTGGGGCCAACGTCCTGACTTTC.

Ten or more counts support this clonotype. This rearrangement joins TRBV30 to TRBJ1-3; D is uncertain. The CDR3 length is 14 residues. Trimming left V 4 bases short and J 0 bases short, with 10 bases between. From germline, CDR1 is GTSNPN and CDR2 SVGIG (reference sequence). DNA of the CDR3: TGTGCCTGGATTCCCCCCCCCTCTGGAAACACCATATATTTT. Translated, it gives CAWIPPPSGNTIYF.